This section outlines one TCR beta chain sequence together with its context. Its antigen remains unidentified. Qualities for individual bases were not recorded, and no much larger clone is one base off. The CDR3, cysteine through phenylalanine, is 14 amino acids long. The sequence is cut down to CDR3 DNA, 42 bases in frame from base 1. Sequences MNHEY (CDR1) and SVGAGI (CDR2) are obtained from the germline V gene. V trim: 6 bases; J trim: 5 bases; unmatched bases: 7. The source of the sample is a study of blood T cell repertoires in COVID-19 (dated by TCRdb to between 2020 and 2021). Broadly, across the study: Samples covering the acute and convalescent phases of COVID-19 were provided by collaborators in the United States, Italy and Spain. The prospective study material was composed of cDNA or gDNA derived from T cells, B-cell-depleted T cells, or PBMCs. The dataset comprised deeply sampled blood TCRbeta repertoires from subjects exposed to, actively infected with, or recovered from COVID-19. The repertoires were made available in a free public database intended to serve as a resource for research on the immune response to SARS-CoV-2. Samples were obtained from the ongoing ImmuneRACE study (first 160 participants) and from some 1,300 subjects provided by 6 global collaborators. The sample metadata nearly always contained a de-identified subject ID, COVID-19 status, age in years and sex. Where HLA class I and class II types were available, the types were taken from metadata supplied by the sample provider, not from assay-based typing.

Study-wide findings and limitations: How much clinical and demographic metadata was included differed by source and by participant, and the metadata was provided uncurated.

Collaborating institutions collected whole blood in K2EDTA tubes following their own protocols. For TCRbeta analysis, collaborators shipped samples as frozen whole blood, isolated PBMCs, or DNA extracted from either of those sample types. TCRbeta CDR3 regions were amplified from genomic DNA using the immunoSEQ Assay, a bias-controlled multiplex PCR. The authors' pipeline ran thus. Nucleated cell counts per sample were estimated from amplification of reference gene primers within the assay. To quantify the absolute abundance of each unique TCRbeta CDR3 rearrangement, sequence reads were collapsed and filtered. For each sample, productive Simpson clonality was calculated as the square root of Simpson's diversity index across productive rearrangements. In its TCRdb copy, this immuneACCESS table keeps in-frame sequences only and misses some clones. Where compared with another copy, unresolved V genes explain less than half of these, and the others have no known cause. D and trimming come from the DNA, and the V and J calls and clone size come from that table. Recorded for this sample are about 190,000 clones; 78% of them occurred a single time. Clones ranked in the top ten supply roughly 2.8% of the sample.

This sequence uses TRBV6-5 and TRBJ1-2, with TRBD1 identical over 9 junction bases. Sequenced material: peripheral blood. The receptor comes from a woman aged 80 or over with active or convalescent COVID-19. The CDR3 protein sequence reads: CASSYLTGGYGYTF. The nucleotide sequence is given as TGTGCCAGCAGCTATTTGACAGGGGGATATGGCTACACCTTC.